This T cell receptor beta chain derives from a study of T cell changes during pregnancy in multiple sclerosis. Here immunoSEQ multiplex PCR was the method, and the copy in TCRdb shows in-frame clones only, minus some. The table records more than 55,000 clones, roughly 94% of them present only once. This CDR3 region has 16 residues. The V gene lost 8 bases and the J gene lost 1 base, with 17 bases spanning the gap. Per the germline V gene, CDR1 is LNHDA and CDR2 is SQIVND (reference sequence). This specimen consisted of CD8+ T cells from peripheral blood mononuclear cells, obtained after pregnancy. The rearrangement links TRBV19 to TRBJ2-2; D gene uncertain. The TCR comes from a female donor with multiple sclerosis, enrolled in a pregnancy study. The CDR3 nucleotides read TGTGCCAGTGGGCCAATTTCGAACCTGAACACCGGGGAGCTGTTTTTT. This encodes CASGPISNLNTGELFF.